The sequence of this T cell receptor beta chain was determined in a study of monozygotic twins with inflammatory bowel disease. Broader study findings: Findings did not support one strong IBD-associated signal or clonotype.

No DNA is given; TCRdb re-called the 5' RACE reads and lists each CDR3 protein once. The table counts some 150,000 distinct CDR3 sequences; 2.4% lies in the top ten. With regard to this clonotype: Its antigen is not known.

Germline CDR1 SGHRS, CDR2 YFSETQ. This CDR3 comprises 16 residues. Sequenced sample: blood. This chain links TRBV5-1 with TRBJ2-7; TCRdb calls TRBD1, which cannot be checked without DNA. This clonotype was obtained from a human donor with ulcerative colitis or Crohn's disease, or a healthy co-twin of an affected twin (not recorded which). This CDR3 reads CASSPGPVTETYEQYF.